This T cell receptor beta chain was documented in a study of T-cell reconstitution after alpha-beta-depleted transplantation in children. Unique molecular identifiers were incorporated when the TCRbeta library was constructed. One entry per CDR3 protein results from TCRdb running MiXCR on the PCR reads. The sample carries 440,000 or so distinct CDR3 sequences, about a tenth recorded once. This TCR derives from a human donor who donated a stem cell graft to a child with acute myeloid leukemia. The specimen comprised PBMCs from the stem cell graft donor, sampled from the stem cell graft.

The CDR3 nucleotides are TGCAGTGCCCCAGGTCGTGGCGGGAGGTTTCTCCAAGAGACCCAGTACTTC. Translated: CSAPGRGGRFLQETQYF. The chain employs TRBV20-1 and TRBJ2-5, with 8 bases aligning to TRBD2. The germline gives CDR1 DFQATT, CDR2 SNEGSKA (reference sequence). The CDR3 is made up of 17 amino acids. V dropped 6 bases and J dropped 1; count of bases not matched to a gene: 16.